Included here is one TCR beta chain sequence, with context. This CDR3 contains 16 residues. The V gene end was trimmed by 1 base and the J gene end by 8 bases; junction bases not matched to a gene: 4. The germline V gene encodes CDR1 SGHNT and CDR2 YENEEA. The entry originates in a study of blood T cell repertoires in COVID-19. The table came from immunoSEQ multiplex PCR; TCRdb's copy has only in-frame clones and leaves some out. The sample lists 200,000 to 300,000 clones, approximately 85% seen once, with 9.1% in the top ten. What was sequenced was PBMCs or T cells enriched from blood (not recorded which). This sequence was found in a woman aged 50 to 60 with acute COVID-19. The chain employs TRBV11-3 and TRBJ2-1; TRBD2 matches at 14 bases. The CDR3, as DNA: TGTGCCAGCAGCTTAGCCGGACTAGCGGGGGGATATGAGCAGTTCTTC. This codes for CASSLAGLAGGYEQFF.